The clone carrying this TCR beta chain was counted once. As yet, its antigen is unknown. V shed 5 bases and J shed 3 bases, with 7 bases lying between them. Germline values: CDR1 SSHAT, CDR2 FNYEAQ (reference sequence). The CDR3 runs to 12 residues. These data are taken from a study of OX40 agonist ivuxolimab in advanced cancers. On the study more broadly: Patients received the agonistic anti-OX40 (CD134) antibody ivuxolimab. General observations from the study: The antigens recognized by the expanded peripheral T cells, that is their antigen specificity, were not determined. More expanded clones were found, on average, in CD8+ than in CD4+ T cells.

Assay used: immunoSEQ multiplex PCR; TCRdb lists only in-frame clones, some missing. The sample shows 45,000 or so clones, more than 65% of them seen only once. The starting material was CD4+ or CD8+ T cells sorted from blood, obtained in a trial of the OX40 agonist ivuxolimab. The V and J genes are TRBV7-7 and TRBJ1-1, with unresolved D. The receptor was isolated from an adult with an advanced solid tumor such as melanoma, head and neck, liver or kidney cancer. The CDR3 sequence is CASSLLDTEAFF. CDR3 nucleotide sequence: TGTGCCAGCAGCCTCCTTGACACTGAAGCTTTCTTT.